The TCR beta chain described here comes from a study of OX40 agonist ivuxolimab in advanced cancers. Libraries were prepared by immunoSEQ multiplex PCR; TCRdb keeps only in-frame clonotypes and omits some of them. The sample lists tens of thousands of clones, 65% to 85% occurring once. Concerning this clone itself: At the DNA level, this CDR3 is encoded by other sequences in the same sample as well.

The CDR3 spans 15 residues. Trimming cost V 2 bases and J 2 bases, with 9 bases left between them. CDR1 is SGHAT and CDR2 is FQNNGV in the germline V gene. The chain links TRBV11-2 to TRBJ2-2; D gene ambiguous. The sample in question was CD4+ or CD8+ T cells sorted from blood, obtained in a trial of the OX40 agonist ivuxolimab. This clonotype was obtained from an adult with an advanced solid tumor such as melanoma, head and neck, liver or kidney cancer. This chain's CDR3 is CASSLLTGNTGELFF. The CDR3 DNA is TGTGCCAGCAGCTTACTCACTGGAAACACCGGGGAGCTGTTTTTT.